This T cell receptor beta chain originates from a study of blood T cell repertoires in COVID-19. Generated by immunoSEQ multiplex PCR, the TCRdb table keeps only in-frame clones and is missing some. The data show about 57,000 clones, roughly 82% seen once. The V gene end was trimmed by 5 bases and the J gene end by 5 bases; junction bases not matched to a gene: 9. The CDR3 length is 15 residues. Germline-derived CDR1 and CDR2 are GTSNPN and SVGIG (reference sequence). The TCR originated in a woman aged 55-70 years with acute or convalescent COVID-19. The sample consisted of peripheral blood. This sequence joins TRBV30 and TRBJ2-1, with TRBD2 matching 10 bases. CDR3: CAWRLAGAQDNEQFF. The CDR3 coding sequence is TGTGCCTGGCGACTAGCGGGCGCCCAAGACAATGAGCAGTTCTTC.